This T cell receptor beta chain was recorded in a study of shared clonotypes between healthy human individuals (dated by TCRdb to 2020 to 2022). As for the study more broadly: A couple of women and a few men aged 18 to 49 years were included in the cohort. For each donor, three plates each were used for CD4 naive and CD4 memory, two plates were used for CD8 naive, and one plate was used for CD8 memory. To estimate repertoire size and how much clonotypes are shared between individuals, the study performed deep sequencing of blood TCR repertoires from a few healthy adults. Different laboratories and diverse techniques were used to prepare libraries and sequence TCR repertoires, to increase sequencing depth and limit assay-specific biases. Each donor's leukapheresis produced roughly between roughly 0.85 and 9.5 billion PBMCs.

Turning to this clone: It has no known antigen specificity. Per-base quality was not reported, and no clone a single base away is much larger than it.

Using the deep immunoSEQ assay, TCR CDR3 regions were amplified from genomic DNA by multiplex PCR. Genomic DNA extracted from each cell subset was distributed evenly over all wells of several immunoSEQ 96-well plates, and each plate served as one replicate. For sorted subsets, 200 ng of genomic DNA, equivalent to 25,000 to 35,000 T cell genomes, went into each replicate PCR. Purified libraries were measured with a Qubit 3.0 fluorometer, size-checked on a Bioanalyzer 2100, and measured again with the KAPA Library Quantification kit. Every immunoSEQ 96-well plate was sequenced on a separate single-read 150-cycle Illumina NextSeq 550 flow cell. In the original analysis: Because the immunoSEQ output included only junctional sequences and no quality scores, the filtering could not be the same as the filtering used for full-length reads. To assign V/J genes and CDR3, sequences were annotated using PyIR, a Python wrapper for IgBLAST v1.9, with IMGT germline references. Reads were filtered out if the reads had weak V/J assignments (E-value above 1e-6), no CDR3, stop codons, out-of-frame junctions, or ambiguous translated residues. V3J clonotypes were defined by identical inferred V gene, J gene, and CDR3 amino acid sequence. The percentage overlap between two repertoires was calculated by dividing the number of shared unique clonotypes by the size of the smaller repertoire. Three approaches were used to assess repertoire richness: RTK rarefaction, the Chao1 estimator, and Recon v2.1 estimates of unobserved clonotypes. Generation probabilities were computed with OLGA for all TCRbeta clonotypes obtained by the gDNA method from a few donors. Not all clones reach the TCRdb copy of this immuneACCESS table, which keeps in-frame sequences only. Checked studies attribute under half of the gap to unresolved V genes and leave the rest unexplained. D and trimming were read from the DNA, whereas the V and J calls and clone size are those reported in that table. For this sample there are about 1.1 million clones; roughly 80% appear just once. More than 0.85% of the sample goes to the ten largest clones.

The donors were healthy, HIV-negative adults who had no recently reported acute infections or vaccinations. Every donor was a Caucasian adult residing in Nashville, Tennessee, USA. CD4+ T cells were enriched by magnetic negative selection; naive cells were then positively selected on CD45RA, and the negative fraction formed the memory subset. After blood collection by leukapheresis, PBMCs were isolated using Ficoll-Histopaque density gradient centrifugation and then cryopreserved in the vapor phase of liquid nitrogen. Analytical flow cytometry was used to check the purity and quantity of every magnetically sorted T cell population. Genomic DNA was isolated from each sorted fraction and quantified by UV absorbance on a Nanodrop 2000c. The paper's findings and limits, for the study overall: Rarefaction of sorted-subset datasets indicated incomplete sequencing despite the large sequencing depth. Because the study included only a small number of donors, the genetic and exposure-history diversity represented was limited. Sharing across a few donors was observed for around 5% of naive CD4, 3% to 4% of naive CD8, around 2.5% of memory CD4, and about 0.38% of memory CD8 clonotypes. Higher generation probabilities were observed for clonotypes shared by all four sorted-subset donors than for non-shared clonotypes. Based on pairwise subsampling, the degree of clonotype sharing among donors was expected to be affected by sequencing depth. Sampling was restricted to blood, and TCR repertoires in tissues likely differ from the TCR repertoires found in blood. Estimated clonotype richness was generally larger for naive than for memory subsets.

The receptor was isolated from a man between 18 and 29 years old in good health. Some clones in this sample may be carry-over from other donors' samples. The sequenced sample consisted of memory CD4+ T cells from PBMCs. The meaning of the sample's cell subset or site label: CD45RA-negative fraction.

The DNA sequence reads TGCGCCAGCAGCCAAGTTAATCTTGGGGACACAGATACGCAGTATTTT. Translated, it gives CASSQVNLGDTDTQYF. The chain uses TRBV4-1 and TRBJ2-3, with no confident D gene call. Via the germline V gene, CDR1 is MGHRA and CDR2 YSYEKL. V loses 1 base, J loses 2 bases, and the germline ends lie 13 bases apart. Its CDR3 holds 16 amino acids, cysteine through phenylalanine. Left in the record is the CDR3 DNA by itself, 48 bases read in frame from the first base.